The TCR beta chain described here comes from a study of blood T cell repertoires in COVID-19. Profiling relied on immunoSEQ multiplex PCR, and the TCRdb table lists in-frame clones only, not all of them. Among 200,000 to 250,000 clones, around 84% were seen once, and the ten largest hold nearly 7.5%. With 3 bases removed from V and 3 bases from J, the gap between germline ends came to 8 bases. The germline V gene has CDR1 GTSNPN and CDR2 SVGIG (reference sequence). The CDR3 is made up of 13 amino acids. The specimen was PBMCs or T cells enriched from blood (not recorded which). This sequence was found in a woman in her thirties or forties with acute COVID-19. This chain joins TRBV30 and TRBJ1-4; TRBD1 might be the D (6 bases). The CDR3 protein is CAWRAGANEKLFF. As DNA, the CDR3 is TGTGCCTGGAGGGCAGGGGCTAATGAAAAACTGTTTTTT. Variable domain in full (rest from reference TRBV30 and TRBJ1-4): SQTIHQWPATLVQPVGSPLSLECTVEGTSNPNLYWYRQAAGRGLQLLFYSVGIGQISSEVPQNLSASRPQDRQFILSSKKLLLSDSGFYLCAWRAGANEKLFFGSGTQLSVL.